This T cell receptor (beta chain) was captured in a study of CD8 T cells in Susac syndrome. An amount of RNA that ranged from 0.5 to 1 ug was reverse transcribed with random hexamers. Using its own MiXCR run on the immunoSEQ multiplex PCR reads, TCRdb lists one record per CDR3 protein. The sample lists 150,000 to 250,000 distinct CDR3 sequences; nearly 95% were seen once. TCR beta was sequenced from blood CD8+ and CD4+ T cells. It was treatment-naive patients with stable or active relapsing-remitting disease who made up the multiple sclerosis controls. The TCR comes from a human donor with multiple sclerosis. The material sequenced was CD4+ T cells from PBMCs.

CDR3 amino acids: CASSIEETSNEQFF. The CDR3 region has the DNA TGTGCCAGTAGTATAGAGGAGACTAGCAATGAGCAGTTCTTC. The V call is TRBV19, the J call TRBJ2-1, with D possibly being TRBD2 (6 bases). Germline-derived CDR1 and CDR2 are LNHDA and SQIVND (reference sequence). The V and J ends lost 0 bases and 6 bases respectively, with 9 bases between them. CDR3 length equals 14 residues.